The rows below give T cell receptor beta chains drawn from one sample of a study of technical replicates of blood from four donors. Sequenced by immunoSEQ multiplex PCR; TCRdb stores in-frame clones only, minus some. The repertoire has about 79,000 clones, 75% to 95% of them found once; the top ten carry roughly 0.37%. Source material: T cells isolated from PBMCs. Source of these receptors: a human donor in good health. Some clones in this sample may be carry-over from other donors' samples. The CDR3 runs from the conserved cysteine through the conserved F or W. The D gene is left open where the match is weak. Clone size is stated in some rows and not others, as once, few, many or a class when expanded.

d_gene	abundance	v_gene	j_gene	CDR3nt	CDR3aa
NA	NA	TRBV6-1	TRBJ2-5	TGTGCCAGCAGTGAAGCGGGGCAGATCGAGACCCAGTACTTC	CASSEAGQIETQYF
TRBD2	NA	TRBV5-1	TRBJ2-5	TGCGCCAGCAGGACTCCAGCGGGAGGCTCAGAGACCCAGTACTTC	CASRTPAGGSETQYF
NA	NA	TRBV15	TRBJ2-7	TGTGCCACCAGCGGGCTTGCAGAGCAGTACTTC	CATSGLAEQYF
NA	NA	TRBV14	TRBJ2-3	TGTGCCAGCAGCCAAGAGGAGCGAGAGTTGGATACGCAGTATTTT	CASSQEERELDTQYF
NA	NA	TRBV6-1	TRBJ2-3	TGTGCCAGCAGTTCGGGAACATTAAGAGATACGCAGTATTTT	CASSSGTLRDTQYF
TRBD2	NA	TRBV30	TRBJ2-1	TGTGCCTGGACTAGCGGGAGTATTTCGAATGAGCAGTTCTTC	CAWTSGSISNEQFF
TRBD2	NA	TRBV28	TRBJ2-1	TGTGCCAGCAGCCCCTCAGCGGGAGGCTTGTACAATGAGCAGTTCTTC	CASSPSAGGLYNEQFF
TRBD2	NA	TRBV7-8	TRBJ2-3	TGTGCCATCCTCGCGGGAGAGAGGACAGATACGCAGTATTTT	CAILAGERTDTQYF
TRBD1	NA	TRBV28	TRBJ1-2	TGTGCCAGCAGTTTGGACAGGGGCTATGGCTACACCTTC	CASSLDRGYGYTF
NA	NA	TRBV5-1	TRBJ2-3	TGCGCCAGCAGCTTGGTAGGCACAGATACGCAGTATTTT	CASSLVGTDTQYF
TRBD1	NA	TRBV27	TRBJ1-5	TGTGCCAGCAGTTTGGACAGGTATAGCAATCAGCCCCAGCATTTT	CASSLDRYSNQPQHF
NA	once	TRBV13	TRBJ1-1	TGTGCCAGCAGCTTTAGTGCTAGCTCGACTGAAGCTTTCTTT	CASSFSASSTEAFF
TRBD1	NA	TRBV19	TRBJ2-2	TGTGCCAGTAGTATACTACAGGGGGCCGGGGAGCTGTTTTTT	CASSILQGAGELFF
TRBD1	NA	TRBV5-6	TRBJ1-1	TGTGCCAGCAGCGGGGACAGGGGGTTCGCTGAAGCTTTCTTT	CASSGDRGFAEAFF
NA	NA	TRBV27	TRBJ2-1	TGTGCCAGCAAGGACAGATCCAATGAGCAGTTCTTC	CASKDRSNEQFF
TRBD1	once	TRBV4-1	TRBJ2-3	TGCGCCAGCCAGCAAGGACAGGGAACAGATACGCAGTATTTT	CASQQGQGTDTQYF
TRBD1	NA	TRBV2	TRBJ2-7	TGTGCCAGCAGTTCCGGGACAGGGGGGGTAATTCCCTACGAGCAGTACTTC	CASSSGTGGVIPYEQYF
TRBD1	NA	TRBV15	TRBJ1-2	TGTGCCACCAGCAGAGTAATGGCCGGGACAGGAAGAGGCTACACCTTC	CATSRVMAGTGRGYTF
NA	NA	TRBV5-1	TRBJ1-2	TGCGCCAGCAGCTACAACCTCCCTGACGGGATCGTGTTC	CASSYNLPDGIVF